Below, one T cell receptor beta chain is given with its context. Its antigen is unidentified. The protocol was immunoSEQ multiplex PCR, while the TCRdb copy is restricted to in-frame clones and leaves out a portion. The sample has under 85,000 clones, 77% seen once; the top ten hold approximately 1%. The data were obtained in a study of vaccination effects on CD4 cells after COVID-19. Study-level results: Common cold coronaviruses were cross-recognized by only 1 of 255 vaccine-induced clones in healthy vaccinees.

Viral peptide pools were used in the ViraFEST assay to expand antigen-specific CD4+ T cells, and sequencing came afterward. It was after 10 days of culture that CD4+ T cells were isolated. The vaccine given was either BNT162b2 or mRNA-1273, in two doses. A half-medium replacement with IL-2 medium was carried out on days 3 and 7. Germline loops: CDR1 SNHLY, CDR2 FYNNEI. CDR3 size: 12 residues. Unmatched junction bases numbered 6, after V lost 10 bases and J lost 5 bases. Sample: CD4+ T cells from PBMCs cultured with HCoV-OC43 spike peptides, taken after COVID-19 vaccination. The subset here: HCoV-OC43 spike overlapping peptide pool stimulation. This chain connects TRBV2 to TRBJ1-1, with 8 bases matching TRBD1. The clonotype originates from a human donor who received a COVID-19 vaccine. The CDR3 here is CANGDRRTEAFF. The CDR3 DNA reads as TGTGCCAATGGGGACAGGAGGACTGAAGCTTTCTTT.